The sequence of this T cell receptor beta chain was determined in a study of glioma-infiltrating T cells. This clonotype was recorded at least ten times. Its antigen is still unknown. Amplification of TCR alpha and beta CDR3 regions from RNA used iRepertoire nested multiplex PCR. TCRdb analysed the multiplex PCR reads with MiXCR anew, one entry per CDR3 protein. The data show approximately 90,000 distinct CDR3 sequences, under 30% seen once. Overall study results and limits: CDR3 overlap between tissue and blood was very small.

The CDR3 length is 18 residues. Germline trimming cut 2 bases from V and 4 bases from J; bases unmatched to any gene: 10. Germline values: CDR1 DFQATT, CDR2 SNEGSKA (reference sequence). The V and J genes are TRBV20-1 and TRBJ2-1; 14 bases match TRBD2. Sequences were obtained from glioma tissue, nonneoplastic brain tissue, or PBMCs (not recorded which). This receptor was obtained from a human donor with low-grade glioma or glioblastoma, undergoing nonglioma brain surgery, or in good health (not recorded which). CDR3 protein: CSARSPGTSGSRYNEQFF. As DNA, the CDR3 is TGCAGTGCTAGAAGTCCCGGGACTAGCGGGAGTCGGTACAATGAGCAGTTCTTC.